These 20 T cell receptor beta chains share one sample of origin, sequenced in a study of blood T cell repertoires in COVID-19. The assay was immunoSEQ multiplex PCR, and TCRdb's table has in-frame clones only and misses some. The sample includes around 100,000 clones, roughly 80% of them seen just once. Sequenced material: peripheral blood. These receptors were collected from a man aged 50 to 59 with active or convalescent COVID-19.

The CDR3 nucleotides are TGCGCCAGCAGCTTAGACGGAACGGGGATCTACGAGCAGTACTTC. Amino acids: CASSLDGTGIYEQYF. V and J are TRBV5-1 and TRBJ2-7, with D tentatively TRBD2 (5 bases). The CDR3 runs to 15 residues. Looked up from germline, CDR1 is SGHRS and CDR2 is YFSETQ. Trimming cost V 2 bases and J 3 bases, with 15 bases left between them.

The sample holds a few counts of this clone. The genes are TRBV19 and TRBJ2-7, with 11 positions matching TRBD2. The CDR3 sequence is 14 residues long. Germline loops: CDR1 LNHDA, CDR2 SQIVND (reference sequence). J lost 3 bases, V lost 4 bases, and 2 bases had no gene match. The CDR3 region has the DNA TGTGCCAGTAGTAAACTAGCGGGGGTCTACGAGCAGTACTTC. Protein sequence: CASSKLAGVYEQYF.

The V gene is TRBV5-1, the J gene TRBJ2-1; D is possibly TRBD2 (7 bases). The V end lost 0 bases, the J end lost 10 bases, and 23 bases lay between the germline ends. The CDR3 length is 17 residues. Germline lookup yields CDR1 SGHRS and CDR2 YFSETQ. CDR3 nucleotide sequence: TGCGCCAGCAGCTTGGCCTCAACTGTACGGGGGGCGGACGAGCAGTTCTTC. Residues: CASSLASTVRGADEQFF.

The genes are TRBV6-6 and TRBJ2-1, with 9 bases identical to TRBD2. The J segment lost 0 bases and the V segment lost 6 bases, leaving 21 bases of the junction unmatched. Germline lookup yields CDR1 MNHNY and CDR2 SVGAGI (reference sequence). The CDR3 totals 21 residues. The CDR3 bases are TGTGCCAGCAGCTACACCCTGGGTGGAGCGGGAGGCAAAAGCTCCTACAATGAGCAGTTCTTC. Translating gives CASSYTLGGAGGKSSYNEQFF.

This chain joins TRBV19 and TRBJ1-6, with unresolved D. This CDR3 is built from 12 residues. The V end was cut by 6 bases, the J end by 9 bases, with 9 bases between. The germline V gene encodes CDR1 LNHDA and CDR2 SQIVND (reference sequence). This CDR3 reads CASSPRGSPLHF. The CDR3 coding sequence is TGTGCCAGTAGCCCCCGGGGTTCACCCCTCCACTTT. The full variable domain, its missing parts supplied by reference TRBV19 and TRBJ1-6, is DGGITQSPKYLFRKEGQNVTLSCEQNLNHDAMYWYRQDPGQGLRLIYYSQIVNDFQKGDIAEGYSVSREKKESFPLTVTSAQKNPTAFYLCASSPRGSPLHFGNGTRLTVT.

V usage is TRBV27 and J usage is TRBJ2-7; the match to TRBD1 covers 12 bases. Germline V gene data show CDR1 as MNHEY and CDR2 as SMNVEV (reference sequence). With 7 bases clipped from V and 5 bases from J, the junction kept 6 bases outside the gene matches. This CDR3 is built from 14 residues. The DNA for the CDR3 is TGTGCCAGCACTGCACGGGACAGGGGGCACGAGCAGTACTTC. Its translation: CASTARDRGHEQYF.

The chain recombines TRBV9 with TRBJ1-2; D perhaps matches TRBD1 (5 bases). The CDR3 totals 15 residues. V lost 4 bases, J lost 1 base, and 14 bases lay in between. Germline V gene sequence: CDR1 SGDLS, CDR2 YYNGEE. The CDR3 DNA reads TGTGCCAGCAGCCCAAGTACAGGAATTAACTATGGCTACACCTTC. It specifies CASSPSTGINYGYTF.

This chain links TRBV6-5 with TRBJ2-5; a possible D gene is TRBD1 (6 bases). The CDR3 length is 13 residues. In germline, CDR1 is MNHEY, CDR2 SVGAGI. The V gene lost 6 bases and the J gene lost 0 bases, with 8 bases spanning the gap. In DNA form, the CDR3 reads TGTGCCAGCAGGGGACATTACCAAGAGACCCAGTACTTC. This translates into CASRGHYQETQYF.

Only a few counts were recorded for this clone. The V gene is TRBV13, the J gene TRBJ1-1; weak D call: TRBD1 (6 bases). CDR3 length: 11 amino acids. The germline gives CDR1 PRHDT, CDR2 FYEKMQ (reference sequence). Trimming shortened V by 5 bases and J by 11 bases, and 12 bases separated the two germline ends. The CDR3 loop reads CASSVRGFAFF. The CDR3 DNA follows: TGTGCCAGCAGCGTCAGGGGCTTCGCTTTCTTT.

The rearrangement joins TRBV5-4 to TRBJ2-1, with D unclear. Germline V gene lookup returns CDR1 SGHNT and CDR2 YYREEE (reference sequence). V lost 1 base to trimming and J lost 5 bases, with 7 bases between them. The length of the CDR3 is 13 residues. The CDR3 protein is CASSLKPDNEQFF. The CDR3 DNA reads TGTGCCAGCAGCTTGAAGCCTGACAATGAGCAGTTCTTC.

V and J are TRBV30 and TRBJ2-3; TRBD2 matches at 10 bases. The length of the CDR3 is 15 residues. Germline assignment: CDR1 GTSNPN and CDR2 SVGIG (reference sequence). V lost 2 bases to trimming and J lost 3 bases; unmatched junction nucleotides: 5. Written as DNA, the CDR3 is TGTGCCTGGAGTTCCCTAGCGGGAGTTACAGATACGCAGTATTTT. The encoded protein is CAWSSLAGVTDTQYF. The full variable domain, with the rest looked up from reference TRBV30 and TRBJ2-3, is SQTIHQWPATLVQPVGSPLSLECTVEGTSNPNLYWYRQAAGRGLQLLFYSVGIGQISSEVPQNLSASRPQDRQFILSSKKLLLSDSGFYLCAWSSLAGVTDTQYFGPGTRLTVL.

CDR3 sequence reads: CSAGGAGLSSYEQYF. CDR3 nucleotide sequence: TGCAGCGCCGGGGGGGCAGGGCTTAGCTCCTACGAGCAGTACTTC. The V gene is TRBV29-1, the J gene TRBJ2-7; TRBD2 matches at 8 bases. The CDR3 runs 15 residues. The V and J ends lost 7 bases and 0 bases, in that order; junction bases with no gene match: 11. CDR1 is SQVTM, CDR2 ANQGSEA, per germline.

The CDR3 reads CASSTGQNTEAFF. The CDR3 DNA reads TGTGCCAGTAGTACAGGACAGAACACTGAAGCTTTCTTT. The gene calls are TRBV19 and TRBJ1-1, with D possibly matching TRBD1 (5 bases). The CDR3 sequence is 13 residues long. Per germline, CDR1 LNHDA and CDR2 SQIVND (reference sequence). The V gene lost 4 bases and the J gene lost 1 base, with 7 bases spanning the gap. The variable domain in full, completed from reference TRBV19 and TRBJ1-1, reads DGGITQSPKYLFRKEGQNVTLSCEQNLNHDAMYWYRQDPGQGLRLIYYSQIVNDFQKGDIAEGYSVSREKKESFPLTVTSAQKNPTAFYLCASSTGQNTEAFFGQGTRLTVV.

V gene TRBV3-1 (or the pseudogene TRBV3-2) combines with J gene TRBJ1-2; D gene uncertain. The CDR3 totals 16 residues. Germline values: CDR1 LGHDT, CDR2 YNNKEL (reference sequence). V lost 0 bases, J lost 4 bases, and 15 bases lay in between. CDR3 DNA sequence: TGTGCCAGCAGCCAAGATTGGGCGTCCTATTCCTATGGCTACACCTTC. It codes for CASSQDWASYSYGYTF.

This CDR3 reads CAIRLVTHNEQFF. The CDR3 DNA follows: TGTGCCATCCGACTAGTAACCCACAATGAGCAGTTCTTC. The chain links TRBV28 to TRBJ2-1; D is possibly TRBD2 (6 bases). Germline V gene lookup returns CDR1 MDHEN and CDR2 SYDVKM. Trimming removed 10 bases at V and 5 bases at J, with 15 bases between. The CDR3 is made up of 13 amino acids.

V usage is TRBV2 and J usage is TRBJ1-4; D uncertain. Deletions cut 4 bases from V and 8 bases from J, with 5 bases between. CDR1 is SNHLY and CDR2 is FYNNEI in the germline V gene. CDR3 length: 11 residues. CDR3 coding DNA: TGTGCCAGCAGTGTGGAGGAAAAACTGTTTTTT. Protein product: CASSVEEKLFF.

This clone was found a few times. The V gene is TRBV19, the J gene TRBJ2-1; the match to TRBD2 covers 14 bases. This CDR3 has 15 residues. Germline V gene lookup returns CDR1 LNHDA and CDR2 SQIVND (reference sequence). J gave up 8 bases and V 4 bases, and 4 bases lay outside the gene matches. The CDR3 loop reads CASSKGTSGSHEQFF. In DNA form, the CDR3 reads TGTGCCAGTAGTAAAGGGACTAGCGGGAGCCATGAGCAGTTCTTC.

This clone was seen a handful of times. The V gene is TRBV9, the J gene TRBJ2-7; TRBD2 might be the D (5 bases). The CDR3 loop spans 13 amino acids. Trimming removed 5 bases from V and 2 bases from J, with 11 bases in between. Germline-derived CDR1 and CDR2 are SGDLS and YYNGEE. The CDR3 reads CASSMRVPYEQYF. DNA for the CDR3: TGTGCCAGCAGTATGAGGGTTCCCTACGAGCAGTACTTC.

This clone appeared once. The gene calls are TRBV7-9 and TRBJ2-1; 9 bases are a match to TRBD1. J lost 2 bases, V lost 4 bases, and 0 bases had no gene match. The CDR3 has 14 residues. Germline V gene data show CDR1 as SEHNR and CDR2 as FQNEAQ (reference sequence). The CDR3 bases are TGTGCCAGCAGCTGGACAGGGGCCTACAATGAGCAGTTCTTC. Encoded protein: CASSWTGAYNEQFF.

The chain couples TRBV5-1 to TRBJ2-7; tentative D call: TRBD2 (5 bases). Germline CDR1 and CDR2: SGHRS and YFSETQ. The CDR3 length is 15 residues. The V end lost 0 bases, the J end lost 4 bases, and 14 bases lay between the germline ends. Written as DNA, the CDR3 is TGCGCCAGCAGCTTGGGTACTCCCGCGGGTTACGAGCAGTACTTC. This codes for CASSLGTPAGYEQYF.